This TCR beta chain emerged from a study of naive and memory T cell subsets. Study findings and constraints: There was no ground truth to check naive and memory subset results. A few larger clonotypes appeared in naive repertoires, especially CD8, possibly memory cells re-expressing CD45RA. Activation and differentiation may alter RNA-based TCR counts.

CDR3 length: 13 residues. V lost 2 bases and J 0 bases, leaving 4 bases between the germline ends. The germline gives CDR1 MNHNS, CDR2 SASEGT. The table lists this clonotype with many counts. Its antigen is still unknown. Two oligonucleotides, mixed equimolar, formed the beta constant-region primer covering TRBC1 and TRBC2. Four rounds of PCR amplified the ligated cDNA using nested alpha and beta constant-region primers plus SP2. A 12-nucleotide UMI and the SP2 primer were added to the cDNA 3' end by oligonucleotide ligation. TCRdb independently ran MiXCR on the UMI-ligation and nested PCR reads; one entry per CDR3 protein. The data show around 83,000 distinct CDR3 sequences, 11% seen once.

The sequencing sample was made of naive CD4+ T cells from blood. This clonotype was sampled from a human donor in good health. This chain connects TRBV6-1 to TRBJ1-1; D remains unclear. The CDR3 sequence: CASSESMNTEAFF. CDR3 in DNA: TGTGCCAGCAGTGAATCCATGAACACTGAAGCTTTCTTT.